What follows are 6 T cell receptor beta chains derived from one specimen sequenced in a study of spatial heterogeneity in lung cancer. The sample's time point: sample taken at primary tumor resection. No cells were sorted before sequencing. The whole RNA sequenced was extracted from tumor, nontumor lung or frozen PBMC. MiXCR was run by TCRdb on the 5' RACE reads, yielding one entry per CDR3 protein. The repertoire holds 30,000 or so distinct CDR3 sequences, with 7.5% to 9.5% as singletons. This specimen was PBMCs, taken at surgery. The receptors were gathered from a female donor with early-stage non-small cell lung cancer.

The table lists this clonotype with many counts. The J gene is TRBJ1-5, the V gene TRBV10-3; 12 bases align to TRBD1. Trimming cost V 2 bases and J 4 bases; bases outside gene matches: 6. The CDR3 totals 17 residues. The V gene's germline CDR1 is ENHRY and CDR2 SYGVKD. CDR3 DNA sequence: TGTGCCATCAGTGAGGCCGGGACAGGGGGCTCGAATCAGCCCCAGCATTTT. This codes for CAISEAGTGGSNQPQHF.

This clonotype was detected ten times or more. The genes are TRBV4-2 and TRBJ1-3, with TRBD1 matching over 7 bases. This CDR3 region has 15 residues. Germline CDR1 and CDR2: LGHNA and YNFKEQ. V lost 4 bases, J lost 1 base, and 4 bases stayed unmatched. The DNA of the CDR3 is TGTGCCAGCAGCCCGGACAGGCGATCTGGAAACACCATATATTTT. This encodes CASSPDRRSGNTIYF.

This clonotype showed up many times. The chain has TRBV28 and TRBJ1-2, with a possible D match to TRBD1 (5 bases). Per germline, CDR1 MDHEN and CDR2 SYDVKM. The length of the CDR3 is 13 residues. V lost 10 bases and J lost 7, with 19 bases in between. The CDR3 reads CANSERGSRGYTF. CDR3 nucleotide sequence: TGTGCCAACTCAGAGAGGGGCTCTCGTGGCTACACCTTC.

This clonotype was observed a few times. J is TRBJ2-5 and V is TRBV6-5; TRBD1 agrees at 10 bases. Per the germline V gene, CDR1 is MNHEY and CDR2 is SVGAGI. The CDR3 spans 15 residues. Trimming at V came to 6 bases and at J to 5 bases, leaving 9 bases not matched to a gene. CDR3 amino acids: CASRPDRGHRETQYF. The DNA of the CDR3 is TGTGCCAGCAGACCTGACAGGGGGCACCGGGAGACCCAGTACTTC.

The chain is built from TRBV5-1 and TRBJ2-6; D remains ambiguous. This CDR3 has 16 amino acids. The germline V gene encodes CDR1 SGHRS and CDR2 YFSETQ. V dropped 0 bases and J dropped 1 base, with 8 bases sitting between them. This CDR3 reads CASSLELGSGANVLTF. The CDR3 coding sequence is TGCGCCAGCAGCTTGGAGCTAGGGTCTGGGGCCAACGTCCTGACTTTC.

In its sample, this clonotype was seen many times. An end of the junction differs from the germline gene, which may be a read error. The V and J genes are TRBV11-2 and TRBJ2-2, with TRBD2 identical over 11 bases. The CDR3 loop spans 18 amino acids. Germline V gene lookup returns CDR1 SGHAT and CDR2 FQNNGV. The CDR3 DNA sequence: TGTGCCAGCAGCGTAGAGTTCGGACTAGCGGGTAACACCGGGGAGCTGTTTTTT. It yields the protein CASSVEFGLAGNTGELFF. Combining the CDR3 with reference TRBV11-2 and TRBJ2-2 gives the whole variable domain EAGVAQSPRYKIIEKRQSVAFWCNPISGHATLYWYQQILGQGPKLLIQFQNNGVVDDSQLPKDRFSAERLKGVDSTLKIQPAKLEDSAVYLCASSVEFGLAGNTGELFFGEGSRLTVL.